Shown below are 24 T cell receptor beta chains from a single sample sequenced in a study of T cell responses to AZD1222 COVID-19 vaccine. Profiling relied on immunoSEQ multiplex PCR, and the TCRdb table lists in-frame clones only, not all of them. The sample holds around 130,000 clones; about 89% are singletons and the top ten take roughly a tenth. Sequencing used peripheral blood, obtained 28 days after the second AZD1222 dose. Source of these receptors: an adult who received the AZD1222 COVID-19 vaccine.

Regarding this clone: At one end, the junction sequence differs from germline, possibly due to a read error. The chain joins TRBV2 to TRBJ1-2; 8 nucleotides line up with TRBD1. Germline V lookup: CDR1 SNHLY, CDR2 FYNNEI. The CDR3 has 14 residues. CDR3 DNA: TGTGCCAGCAGCGAAGACAGGGGTCGGTTGGGCTACACCTTC. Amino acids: CASSEDRGRLGYTF.

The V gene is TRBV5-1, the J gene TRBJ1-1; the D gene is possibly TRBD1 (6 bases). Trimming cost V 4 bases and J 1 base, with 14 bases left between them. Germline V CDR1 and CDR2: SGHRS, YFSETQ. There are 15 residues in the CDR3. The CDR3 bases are TGCGCCAGCAGCCCGACTCTACAGGGGAACACTGAAGCTTTCTTT. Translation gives CASSPTLQGNTEAFF.

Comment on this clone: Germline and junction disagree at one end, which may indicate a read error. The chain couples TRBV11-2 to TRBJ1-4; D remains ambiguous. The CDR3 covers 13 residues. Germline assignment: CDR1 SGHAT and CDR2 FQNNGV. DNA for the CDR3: TGTGCCAGCAGCCTAGAGATTACGGCAAAACTGTTTTTT. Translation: CASSLEITAKLFF.

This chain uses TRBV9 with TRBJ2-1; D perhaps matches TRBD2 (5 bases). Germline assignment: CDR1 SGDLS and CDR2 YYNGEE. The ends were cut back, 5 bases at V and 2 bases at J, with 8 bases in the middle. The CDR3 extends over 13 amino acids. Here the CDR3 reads CASSSVAYNEQFF. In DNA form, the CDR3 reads TGTGCCAGCAGTAGCGTCGCCTACAATGAGCAGTTCTTC.

The CDR3 nucleotides are TGTGCCAGCAATAAAGACAACACTGAAGCTTTCTTT. Protein: CASNKDNTEAFF. The chain is built from TRBV2 and TRBJ1-1, with unresolved D. V lost 7 bases, J lost 2 bases, and 8 bases lay in between. The germline V gene has CDR1 SNHLY and CDR2 FYNNEI. There are 12 residues in the CDR3.

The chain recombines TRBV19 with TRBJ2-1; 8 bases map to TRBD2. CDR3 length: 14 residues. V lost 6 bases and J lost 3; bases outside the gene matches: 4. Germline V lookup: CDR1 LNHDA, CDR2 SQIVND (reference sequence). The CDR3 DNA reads TGTGCCAGTAGGGGACTAGACCTCTACAATGAGCAGTTCTTC. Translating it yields CASRGLDLYNEQFF.

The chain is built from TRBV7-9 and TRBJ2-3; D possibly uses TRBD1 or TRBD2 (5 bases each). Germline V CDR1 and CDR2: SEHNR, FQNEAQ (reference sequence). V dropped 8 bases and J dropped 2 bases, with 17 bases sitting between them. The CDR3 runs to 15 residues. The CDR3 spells CASSSGPEDTDTQYF. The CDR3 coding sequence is TGTGCCAGCTCCTCGGGGCCCGAGGACACAGATACGCAGTATTTT.

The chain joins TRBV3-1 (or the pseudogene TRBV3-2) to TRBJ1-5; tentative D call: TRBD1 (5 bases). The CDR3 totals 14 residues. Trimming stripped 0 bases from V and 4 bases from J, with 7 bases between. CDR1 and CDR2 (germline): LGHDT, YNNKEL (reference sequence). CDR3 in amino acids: CASSQEGTNQPQHF. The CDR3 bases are TGTGCCAGCAGCCAAGAGGGGACGAATCAGCCCCAGCATTTT.

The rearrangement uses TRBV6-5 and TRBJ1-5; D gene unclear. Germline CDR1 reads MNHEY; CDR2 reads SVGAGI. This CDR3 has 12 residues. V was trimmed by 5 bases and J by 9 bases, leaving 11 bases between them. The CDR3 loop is CASSKAVGPQHF. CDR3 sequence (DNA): TGTGCCAGCAGTAAGGCGGTGGGGCCCCAGCATTTT.

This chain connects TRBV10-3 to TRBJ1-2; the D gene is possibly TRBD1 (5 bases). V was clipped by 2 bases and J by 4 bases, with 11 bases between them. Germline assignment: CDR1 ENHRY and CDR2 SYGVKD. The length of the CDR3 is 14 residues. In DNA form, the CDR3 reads TGTGCCATCAGTGAGCCAACAGGTTTCTATGGCTACACCTTC. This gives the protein CAISEPTGFYGYTF.

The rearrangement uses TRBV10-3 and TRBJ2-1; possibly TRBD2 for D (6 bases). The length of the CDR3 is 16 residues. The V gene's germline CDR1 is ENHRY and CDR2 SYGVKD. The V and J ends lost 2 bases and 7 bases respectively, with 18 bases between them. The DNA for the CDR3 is TGTGCCATCAGTGAGGGGGGAACGGGAGTGGAGAATGAGCAGTTCTTC. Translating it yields CAISEGGTGVENEQFF.

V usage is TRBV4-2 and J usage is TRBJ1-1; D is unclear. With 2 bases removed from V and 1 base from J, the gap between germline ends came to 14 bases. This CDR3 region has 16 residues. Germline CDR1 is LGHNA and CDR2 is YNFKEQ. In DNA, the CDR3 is TGTGCCAGCAGCCAAAGGTCTATAATGGAGAACACTGAAGCTTTCTTT. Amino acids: CASSQRSIMENTEAFF.

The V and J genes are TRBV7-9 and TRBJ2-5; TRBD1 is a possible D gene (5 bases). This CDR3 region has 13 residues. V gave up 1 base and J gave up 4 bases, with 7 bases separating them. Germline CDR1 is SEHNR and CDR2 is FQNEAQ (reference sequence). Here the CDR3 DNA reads TGTGCCAGCAGCTTAGTAGGGGCAGAGACCCAGTACTTC. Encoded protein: CASSLVGAETQYF.

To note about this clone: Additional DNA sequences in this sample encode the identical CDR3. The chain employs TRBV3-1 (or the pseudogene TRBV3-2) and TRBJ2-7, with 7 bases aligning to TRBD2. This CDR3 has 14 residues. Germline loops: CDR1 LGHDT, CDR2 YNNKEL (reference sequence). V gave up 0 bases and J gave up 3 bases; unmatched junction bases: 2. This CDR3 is CASSQDGGGYEQYF. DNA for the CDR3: TGTGCCAGCAGCCAAGATGGGGGGGGCTACGAGCAGTACTTC.

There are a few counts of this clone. The CDR3 DNA follows: TGTGCCAGCAGTTTAACGGCTGAAAACATTCAGTACTTC. This codes for CASSLTAENIQYF. The chain couples TRBV5-4 to TRBJ2-4; no reliable D call. V dropped 5 bases and J dropped 5 bases, with 11 bases sitting between them. Germline CDR1 is SGHNT and CDR2 is YYREEE (reference sequence). The CDR3 sequence is 13 residues long.

In DNA form, the CDR3 reads TGTGCCAGCAGCCTTATACCTGAAGAGACCCAGTACTTC. Amino acid sequence: CASSLIPEETQYF. The chain is built from TRBV7-9 and TRBJ2-5; D not certain. The CDR3 sequence is 13 residues long. The V gene's germline CDR1 is SEHNR and CDR2 FQNEAQ (reference sequence). Trimming left V 5 bases short and J 3 bases short, with 10 bases between. The complete variable domain, with remaining parts taken from reference TRBV7-9 and TRBJ2-5, reads DTGVSQNPRHKITKRGQNVTFRCDPISEHNRLYWYRQTLGQGPEFLTYFQNEAQLEKSRLLSDRFSAERPKGSFSTLEIQRTEQGDSAMYLCASSLIPEETQYFGPGTRLLVL.

CDR3 DNA sequence: TGTGCCAGCAGCCAAGCAAACAGACCGGAAAAACTGTTTTTT. This codes for CASSQANRPEKLFF. The rearrangement uses TRBV4-2 and TRBJ1-4; no clear D. Trimming took off 1 base at V and 8 bases at J, with 11 bases between the two ends. CDR3 length: 14 residues. Germline V CDR1 and CDR2: LGHNA, YNFKEQ.

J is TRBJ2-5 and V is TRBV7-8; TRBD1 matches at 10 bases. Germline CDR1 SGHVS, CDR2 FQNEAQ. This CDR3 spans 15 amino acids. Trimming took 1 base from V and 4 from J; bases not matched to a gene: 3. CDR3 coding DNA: TGTGCCAGCAGCTTAGGACAGGGGGCTATAGAGACCCAGTACTTC. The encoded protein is CASSLGQGAIETQYF.

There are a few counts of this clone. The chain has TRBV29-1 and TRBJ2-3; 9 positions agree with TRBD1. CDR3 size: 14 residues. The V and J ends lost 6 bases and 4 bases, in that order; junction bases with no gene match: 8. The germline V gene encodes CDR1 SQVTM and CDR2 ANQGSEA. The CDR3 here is CSVAGTGRADTQYF. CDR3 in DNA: TGCAGCGTGGCCGGGACAGGGAGGGCAGATACGCAGTATTTT.

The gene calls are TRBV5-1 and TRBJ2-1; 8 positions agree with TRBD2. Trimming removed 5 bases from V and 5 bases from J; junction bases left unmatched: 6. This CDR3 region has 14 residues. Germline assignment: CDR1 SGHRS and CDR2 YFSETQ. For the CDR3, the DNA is TGCGCCAGCAGTGGCGGGGGGCGGCACAATGAGCAGTTCTTC. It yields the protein CASSGGGRHNEQFF.

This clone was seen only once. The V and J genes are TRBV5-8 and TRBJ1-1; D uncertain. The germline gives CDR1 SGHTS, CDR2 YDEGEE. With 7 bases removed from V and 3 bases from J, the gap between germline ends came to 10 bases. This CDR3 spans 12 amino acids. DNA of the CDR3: TGTGCCAGCGGTGGTAGGGACACTGAAGCTTTCTTT. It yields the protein CASGGRDTEAFF.

In nucleotides, the CDR3 is TGTGCCAGCAGCTTGGAGCGTAGAGGGACCCAGTACTTC. This codes for CASSLERRGTQYF. The rearrangement joins TRBV27 to TRBJ2-5; D unresolved. The CDR3 length is 13 residues. Trimming left V 6 bases short and J 7 bases short, with 15 bases between. The V gene's germline CDR1 is MNHEY and CDR2 SMNVEV (reference sequence).

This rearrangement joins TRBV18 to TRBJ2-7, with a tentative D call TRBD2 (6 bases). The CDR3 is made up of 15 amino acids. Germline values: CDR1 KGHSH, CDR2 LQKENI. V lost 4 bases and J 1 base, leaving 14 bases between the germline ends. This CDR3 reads CASSLGGTLSYEQYF. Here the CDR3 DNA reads TGTGCCAGCTCACTTGGCGGGACCCTGTCCTACGAGCAGTACTTC.

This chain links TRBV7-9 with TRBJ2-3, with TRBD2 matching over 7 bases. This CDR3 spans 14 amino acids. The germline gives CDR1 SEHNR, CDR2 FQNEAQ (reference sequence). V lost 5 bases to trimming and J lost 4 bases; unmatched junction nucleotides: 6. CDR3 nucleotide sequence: TGTGCCAGCAGCCCGAGGACTAGTCCAGATACGCAGTATTTT. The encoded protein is CASSPRTSPDTQYF.